One sample yielded the 29 T cell receptor beta chains listed below, sequenced in a study of cytomegalovirus exposure and HLA in healthy donors. 60 Vbeta and 13 Jbeta primers were used in PCR. TCRdb keeps only in-frame clones here, not all; method: immunoSEQ multiplex PCR. The table lists approximately 200,000 clones, 60% to 80% of them singletons. Sequencing was carried out using PBMCs. These receptors were obtained from a young woman in good health and CMV-seronegative.

This clone was seen once. As DNA, the CDR3 is TGTGCCACCCGACAGAACTACGAGCAGTACTTC. As protein: CATRQNYEQYF. The rearrangement links TRBV7-3 to TRBJ2-7; D possibly corresponds to TRBD1 (5 bases). This CDR3 region has 11 residues. Trimming left V 10 bases short and J 3 bases short, with 10 bases between. Per germline, CDR1 SGHTA and CDR2 FQGTGA. Full variable domain (rest looked up from reference TRBV7-3 and TRBJ2-7): GAGVSQTPSNKVTEKGKYVELRCDPISGHTALYWYRQSLGQGPEFLIYFQGTGAADDSGLPNDRFFAVRPEGSVSTLKIQRTERGDSAVYLCATRQNYEQYFGPGTRLTVT.

The chain has TRBV27 and TRBJ1-2; D is unresolved. CDR3 length: 15 amino acids. V was clipped by 3 bases and J by 8 bases, with 19 bases between them. Germline V gene sequence: CDR1 MNHEY, CDR2 SMNVEV (reference sequence). Here the CDR3 reads CASSFSPPGSGGYTF. The CDR3 DNA is TGTGCCAGCAGTTTTTCCCCTCCGGGTTCGGGGGGCTACACCTTC.

This chain uses TRBV7-3 with TRBJ2-1, with TRBD2 as a possible D gene (6 bases). Germline CDR1 SGHTA, CDR2 FQGTGA. The ends were cut back, 4 bases at V and 8 bases at J, with 18 bases in the middle. The CDR3 runs to 15 residues. CDR3 sequence reads: CASSSRGLTGDEQFF. DNA for the CDR3: TGTGCCAGCAGCTCACGGGGACTCACTGGGGATGAGCAGTTCTTC. The whole variable domain, filled in from reference TRBV7-3 and TRBJ2-1, reads GAGVSQTPSNKVTEKGKYVELRCDPISGHTALYWYRQSLGQGPEFLIYFQGTGAADDSGLPNDRFFAVRPEGSVSTLKIQRTERGDSAVYLCASSSRGLTGDEQFFGPGTRLTVL.

The chain is built from TRBV18 and TRBJ2-3; 10 positions match TRBD2. In germline, CDR1 is KGHSH, CDR2 LQKENI. Germline trimming cut 3 bases from V and 3 bases from J; bases unmatched to any gene: 6. The CDR3 extends over 16 amino acids. CDR3 protein: CASSPKASGRTDTQYF. The DNA for the CDR3 is TGTGCCAGCTCACCCAAAGCTAGCGGGAGAACAGATACGCAGTATTTT.

The genes are TRBV27 and TRBJ1-1; 7 bases align to TRBD1. Germline V gene lookup returns CDR1 MNHEY and CDR2 SMNVEV (reference sequence). The V and J ends lost 5 bases and 4 bases, in that order; junction bases with no gene match: 4. The CDR3 is 13 amino acids. This CDR3 reads CASSQQGVTEAFF. The DNA of the CDR3 is TGTGCCAGCAGTCAGCAGGGGGTCACTGAAGCTTTCTTT.

The rearrangement uses TRBV11-2 and TRBJ2-7; possible D gene TRBD2, 6 bases. This CDR3 has 15 residues. Trimming left V 4 bases short and J 2 bases short, with 15 bases between. Germline CDR1 is SGHAT and CDR2 is FQNNGV. CDR3 nucleotides: TGTGCCAGCAGCTCAAACCGGGACTCGACCTACGAGCAGTACTTC. Its translation is CASSSNRDSTYEQYF.

The V gene is TRBV7-9, the J gene TRBJ2-7, with a weak D call TRBD2 (5 bases). The CDR3 spans 15 residues. Trimming cost V 5 bases and J 3 bases, with 17 bases left between them. Germline lookup yields CDR1 SEHNR and CDR2 FQNEAQ (reference sequence). The chain's CDR3 is CASSPNEGELYEQYF. DNA of the CDR3: TGTGCCAGCAGCCCCAATGAGGGAGAGCTCTACGAGCAGTACTTC.

The V and J genes are TRBV6-1 and TRBJ1-2; TRBD1 aligns across 7 bases. V was clipped by 1 base and J by 2 bases; unmatched bases: 4. Germline V lookup: CDR1 MNHNS, CDR2 SASEGT. The CDR3 length is 15 residues. The CDR3 loop is CASSEVGGANYGYTF. In DNA form, the CDR3 reads TGTGCCAGCAGTGAAGTAGGGGGCGCCAACTATGGCTACACCTTC.

This clone appeared a single time. The V gene is TRBV4-1, the J gene TRBJ2-5, with a tentative D call TRBD1 (6 bases). The DNA matches TRBJ2-7 better at its end, which makes the J call doubtful. CDR3 length equals 13 residues. Germline-derived CDR1 and CDR2 are MGHRA and YSYEKL. In nucleotides, the CDR3 is TGCGCCAGCAGCCGGACAGCTACTTACGAGCAGTACTTC. Translation: CASSRTATYEQYF.

The chain employs TRBV7-2 and TRBJ1-2; no definite D call. Trimming cost V 5 bases and J 1 base, with 14 bases left between them. The CDR3 consists of 15 residues. Germline CDR1 is SGHTA and CDR2 is FQGNSA. CDR3 protein: CASSGEHGNNYGYTF. CDR3 bases: TGTGCCAGCAGCGGGGAACACGGGAATAACTATGGCTACACCTTC. Full variable domain (missing parts from reference TRBV7-2 and TRBJ1-2): GAGVSQSPSNKVTEKGKDVELRCDPISGHTALYWYRQSLGQGLEFLIYFQGNSAPDKSGLPSDRFSAERTGGSVSTLTIQRTQQEDSAVYLCASSGEHGNNYGYTFGSGTRLTVV.

In this sample, this clone turned up a few times. The J gene is TRBJ2-1, the V gene TRBV27, with TRBD2 identical over 8 bases. V shed 5 bases, J shed 6 bases, and the junction held 15 bases outside the gene matches. CDR1 is MNHEY, CDR2 SMNVEV, per germline (reference sequence). The CDR3 is 17 amino acids. CDR3 coding DNA: TGTGCCAGCAGTCTCCAACCAGCGGGAGATAGGGTCAATGAGCAGTTCTTC. It specifies CASSLQPAGDRVNEQFF.

The rearrangement uses TRBV6-6 and TRBJ1-4; TRBD1 matches at 11 bases. V trimming: 7 bases; J trimming: 3 bases; junction bases outside the gene matches: 7. The CDR3 length is 16 residues. From germline, CDR1 is MNHNY and CDR2 SVGAGI (reference sequence). CDR3: CASTRGQGAANEKLFF. CDR3 nucleotide sequence: TGTGCCAGCACAAGAGGACAGGGGGCAGCTAATGAAAAACTGTTTTTT.

This clone was seen a few times. The chain carries TRBV10-3 and TRBJ2-1; the match to TRBD2 covers 10 bases. With 7 bases clipped from V and 5 bases from J, the junction kept 5 bases outside the gene matches. Germline lookup yields CDR1 ENHRY and CDR2 SYGVKD. This CDR3 region has 14 residues. CDR3 amino acids: CAINPGLANNEQFF. For the CDR3, the DNA is TGTGCCATCAATCCGGGACTAGCGAACAATGAGCAGTTCTTC.

This chain connects TRBV19 to TRBJ1-1, with TRBD1 matching 7 bases. CDR1 is LNHDA, CDR2 SQIVND, per germline (reference sequence). The V gene end was trimmed by 5 bases and the J gene end by 4 bases; junction bases not matched to a gene: 7. The CDR3 contains 14 residues. In DNA, the CDR3 is TGTGCCAGTAGTCTCGGACAGGACTTCACTGAAGCTTTCTTT. Amino acid sequence: CASSLGQDFTEAFF.

Details on this clone: The sample has other DNA sequences that encode this CDR3 too. The rearrangement joins TRBV18 to TRBJ1-6; D might be TRBD1 (6 bases). Deletions cut 0 bases from V and 7 bases from J, with 7 bases between. CDR3 length equals 14 residues. CDR1 is KGHSH and CDR2 is LQKENI in the germline V gene. CDR3 loop: CASSPPQGNSPLHF. CDR3 in DNA: TGTGCCAGCTCACCACCCCAGGGGAATTCACCCCTCCACTTT.

The V gene is TRBV6-4, the J gene TRBJ1-5; D uncertain. The ends were cut back, 5 bases at V and 0 bases at J, with 5 bases in the middle. This CDR3 region has 13 residues. Germline V gives CDR1 MRHNA, CDR2 SNTAGT. CDR3 region: CASSPVSNQPQHF. CDR3 bases: TGTGCCAGCAGTCCCGTTAGCAATCAGCCCCAGCATTTT.

The chain recombines TRBV19 with TRBJ2-1; 9 nucleotides agree with TRBD2. CDR3 length: 14 residues. The V segment lost 2 bases and the J segment 9 bases; nucleotides outside the gene matches: 5. Germline V gene lookup returns CDR1 LNHDA and CDR2 SQIVND (reference sequence). This CDR3 is CASSILLAGSEQFF. For the CDR3, the DNA is TGTGCCAGTAGTATATTGCTAGCGGGGTCTGAGCAGTTCTTC.

This clone was picked up one time. The chain's CDR3 is CASSLPQGTSTDTQYF. The CDR3 region has the DNA TGTGCCAGCAGCTTGCCCCAGGGTACTAGCACAGATACGCAGTATTTT. The chain joins TRBV7-9 to TRBJ2-3, with D maybe TRBD1 (5 bases). The germline V gene encodes CDR1 SEHNR and CDR2 FQNEAQ (reference sequence). Trimming cost V 3 bases and J 0 bases, with 13 bases left between them. The CDR3 contains 16 residues.

The rearrangement joins TRBV7-9 to TRBJ1-2; D perhaps matches TRBD1 (5 bases). This CDR3 region has 12 residues. Trimming removed 1 base from V and 6 bases from J, with 6 bases in between. Germline-derived CDR1 and CDR2 are SEHNR and FQNEAQ (reference sequence). The CDR3 region has the DNA TGTGCCAGCAGCTTAGAGGGGAATGGCTACACCTTC. It encodes CASSLEGNGYTF.

J is TRBJ2-1 and V is TRBV6-5, with D possibly matching TRBD2 (5 bases). V was clipped by 7 bases and J by 6 bases, with 10 bases between them. CDR1 and CDR2 from the germline V gene are MNHEY and SVGAGI. The CDR3 loop spans 12 amino acids. The CDR3 region has the DNA TGTGCCAGCACTACTAGTGGCAATGAGCAGTTCTTC. Its translation is CASTTSGNEQFF.

This chain uses TRBV14 with TRBJ2-1, with 9 bases aligning to TRBD2. The CDR3 spans 11 residues. The V gene's germline CDR1 is SGHDN and CDR2 FVKESK. With 11 bases clipped from V and 7 bases from J, the junction kept 3 bases outside the gene matches. The CDR3 region is CAVGLANEQFF. The CDR3 DNA follows: TGTGCCGTTGGACTAGCGAATGAGCAGTTCTTC.

The J gene is TRBJ2-3, the V gene TRBV28; TRBD1 aligns across 10 bases. Germline trimming cut 6 bases from V and 3 bases from J; bases unmatched to any gene: 12. The V gene's germline CDR1 is MDHEN and CDR2 SYDVKM. CDR3 size: 17 residues. In DNA, the CDR3 is TGTGCCAGCAGGGGGATAGGGTGGACAGGGGGAACAGATACGCAGTATTTT. Residues: CASRGIGWTGGTDTQYF. Supplemented by reference TRBV28 and TRBJ2-3, the full variable domain reads DVKVTQSSRYLVKRTGEKVFLECVQDMDHENMFWYRQDPGLGLRLIYFSYDVKMKEKGDIPEGYSVSREKKERFSLILESASTNQTSMYLCASRGIGWTGGTDTQYFGPGTRLTVL.

The chain couples TRBV28 to TRBJ2-2, with D unresolved. Trimming cost V 7 bases and J 6 bases, with 15 bases left between them. The CDR3 is 14 amino acids. Germline V lookup: CDR1 MDHEN, CDR2 SYDVKM. CDR3 coding DNA: TGTGCCAGCACTGAGTTAACGTCGGCCGGGGAGCTGTTTTTT. This codes for CASTELTSAGELFF.

Turning to this clone: The junction does not match germline at one end; this may be a read error. The chain has TRBV6-1 and TRBJ2-7, with 11 bases lining up with TRBD1. CDR1 and CDR2 (germline): MNHNS, SASEGT. This CDR3 has 16 amino acids. The CDR3 DNA follows: TGTGCCAGCAGGGAAGACACGGGACAGGGGGTGAACGAGCAGTACTTC. Amino acids: CASREDTGQGVNEQYF.

This clone has a handful of counts. Other DNA sequences of this sample code for an identical CDR3. This chain joins TRBV5-1 and TRBJ1-1; no clear D. The V end lost 0 bases, the J end lost 5 bases, and 8 bases lay between the germline ends. Germline-derived CDR1 and CDR2 are SGHRS and YFSETQ. The CDR3 covers 13 residues. CDR3 amino acids: CASSLGGSTEAFF. The CDR3 DNA follows: TGCGCCAGCAGCTTGGGCGGGAGTACTGAAGCTTTCTTT.

This rearrangement joins TRBV6-4 to TRBJ2-3; possible D gene TRBD2, 7 bases. CDR3 length: 15 amino acids. The V gene's germline CDR1 is MRHNA and CDR2 SNTAGT. Trimming removed 2 bases at V and 5 bases at J, with 14 bases between. CDR3 nucleotide sequence: TGTGCCAGCAGTGACCTGGGGGGGGGCCTAGATACGCAGTATTTT. Translated: CASSDLGGGLDTQYF.

The chain joins TRBV19 to TRBJ1-6; 8 bases line up with TRBD1. This CDR3 region has 16 residues. Germline CDR1 reads LNHDA; CDR2 reads SQIVND (reference sequence). The junction had 3 bases not matched to a gene; V was cut back by 1 base and J by 4 bases. The CDR3 reads CASSIGQGLYNSPLHF. The CDR3 DNA reads TGTGCCAGTAGTATAGGACAGGGGCTGTATAATTCACCCCTCCACTTT.

The chain has TRBV10-3 and TRBJ1-1; D may be TRBD1 (6 bases). The germline V gene encodes CDR1 ENHRY and CDR2 SYGVKD. V was trimmed by 6 bases and J by 2 bases, leaving 10 bases between them. This CDR3 has 13 residues. Written as DNA, the CDR3 is TGTGCCATCAGCCGACAGGATAACACTGAAGCTTTCTTT. Protein product: CAISRQDNTEAFF.

This clone was counted a few times. V is TRBV9 and J is TRBJ2-7; D may be TRBD1 (5 bases). The CDR3 extends over 13 amino acids. The V and J ends lost 3 bases and 4 bases respectively, with 11 bases between them. Germline V gene data show CDR1 as SGDLS and CDR2 as YYNGEE. CDR3 DNA sequence: TGTGCCAGCAGCGGGGGCATTGGGTACGAGCAGTACTTC. Protein sequence: CASSGGIGYEQYF.